Sequencing of this T cell receptor (beta chain) was carried out in a study of OX40 agonist ivuxolimab in advanced cancers. Germline V gene data show CDR1 as MNHNS and CDR2 as SASEGT. The length of the CDR3 is 13 residues. As to this clone: A read error may account for a junction end that differs from germline.

Measured with immunoSEQ multiplex PCR; TCRdb has only the in-frame clones, and not every one. Here the sample spans around 130,000 clones, 90% to 95% being singletons. This receptor was obtained from an adult with an advanced solid tumor such as melanoma, head and neck, liver or kidney cancer. This material consisted of CD4+ or CD8+ T cells sorted from blood, taken in a trial of the OX40 agonist ivuxolimab. This chain connects TRBV6-1 to TRBJ2-7, with 8 bases that match TRBD1. CDR3 sequence: CASSAAQGARVLF. The CDR3 DNA follows: TGTGCCAGCAGTGCCGCGCAGGGGGCTAGGGTTCTCTTC.